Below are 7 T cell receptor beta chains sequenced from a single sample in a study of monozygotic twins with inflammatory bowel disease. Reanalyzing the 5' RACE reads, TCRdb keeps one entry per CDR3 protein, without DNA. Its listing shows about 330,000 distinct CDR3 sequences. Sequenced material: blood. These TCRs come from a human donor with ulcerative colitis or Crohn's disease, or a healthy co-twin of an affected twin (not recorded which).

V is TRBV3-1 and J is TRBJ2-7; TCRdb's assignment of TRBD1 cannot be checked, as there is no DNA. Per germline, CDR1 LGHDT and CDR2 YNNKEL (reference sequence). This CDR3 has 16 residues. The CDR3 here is CASSHLDRRVSYEQYF.

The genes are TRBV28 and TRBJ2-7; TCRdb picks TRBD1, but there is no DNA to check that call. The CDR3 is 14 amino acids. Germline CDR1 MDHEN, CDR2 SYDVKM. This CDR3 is CASSFPTGRYEQYF.

CDR3: CASSPSDRGTEAFF. The chain couples TRBV5-6 to TRBJ1-1; with no DNA, the TCRdb D assignment of TRBD1 cannot be verified. The V gene's germline CDR1 is SGHDT and CDR2 YYEEEE. The CDR3 contains 14 residues.

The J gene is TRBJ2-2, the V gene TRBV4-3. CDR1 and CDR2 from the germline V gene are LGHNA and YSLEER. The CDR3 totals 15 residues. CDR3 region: CASSQARSLGGELFF.

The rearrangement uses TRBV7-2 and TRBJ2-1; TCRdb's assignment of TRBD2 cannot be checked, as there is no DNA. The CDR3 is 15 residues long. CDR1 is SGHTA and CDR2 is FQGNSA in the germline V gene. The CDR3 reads CASSLERTSLNEQFF.

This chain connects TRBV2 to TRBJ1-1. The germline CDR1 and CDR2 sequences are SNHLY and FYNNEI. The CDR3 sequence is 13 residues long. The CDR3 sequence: CASSKDLNTEAFF.

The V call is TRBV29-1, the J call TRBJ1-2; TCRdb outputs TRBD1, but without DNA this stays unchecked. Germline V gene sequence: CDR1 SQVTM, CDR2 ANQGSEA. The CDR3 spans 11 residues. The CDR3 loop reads CSGEGELGYTF.